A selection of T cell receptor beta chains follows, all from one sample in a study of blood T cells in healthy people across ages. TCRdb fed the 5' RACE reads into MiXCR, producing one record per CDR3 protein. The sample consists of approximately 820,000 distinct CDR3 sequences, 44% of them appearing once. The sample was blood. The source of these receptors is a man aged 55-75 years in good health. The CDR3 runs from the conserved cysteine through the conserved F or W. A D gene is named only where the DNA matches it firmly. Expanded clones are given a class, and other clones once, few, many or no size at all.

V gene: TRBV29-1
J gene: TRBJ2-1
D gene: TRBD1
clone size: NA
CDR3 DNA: TGCAGCGTTGTACAGGGACAGGGTACCATCTACAATGAGCAGTTCTTC
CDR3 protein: CSVVQGQGTIYNEQFF

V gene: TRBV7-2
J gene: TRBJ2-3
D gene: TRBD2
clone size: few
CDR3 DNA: TGTGCCAGCAGCTTAGGCGGGGGTGGTTTCGATACGCAGTATTTT
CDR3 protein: CASSLGGGGFDTQYF

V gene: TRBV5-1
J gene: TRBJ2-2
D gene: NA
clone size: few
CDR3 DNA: TGCGCCAGCAGCTTGGCAGACGTTTCCGGGGAGCTGTTTTTT
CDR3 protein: CASSLADVSGELFF

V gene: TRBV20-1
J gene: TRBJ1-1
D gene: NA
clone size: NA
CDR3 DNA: TGCAGTGCTAGACAAGGGTACACTGAAGCTTTCTTT
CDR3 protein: CSARQGYTEAFF

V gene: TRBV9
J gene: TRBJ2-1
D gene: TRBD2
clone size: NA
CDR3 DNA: TGTGCCAGCAGCGCGCACGGGACTAGCGGTTTTTACAATGAGCAGTTCTTC
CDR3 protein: CASSAHGTSGFYNEQFF

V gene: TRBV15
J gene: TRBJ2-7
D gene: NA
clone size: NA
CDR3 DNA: TGTGCCACCAGCCGACAAGGACAGCACAATGAGCAGTACTTC
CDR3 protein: CATSRQGQHNEQYF

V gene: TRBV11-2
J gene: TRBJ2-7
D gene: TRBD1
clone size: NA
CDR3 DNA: TGTGCCAGCAGCTACCCCGCTGTGACAGGGGTCAATGAGCAGTACTTC
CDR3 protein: CASSYPAVTGVNEQYF

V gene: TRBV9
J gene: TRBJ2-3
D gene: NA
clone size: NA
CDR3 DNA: TGTGCCAGCAGCCTTGGGGGGACGGGAGATACGCAGTATTTT
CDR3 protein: CASSLGGTGDTQYF

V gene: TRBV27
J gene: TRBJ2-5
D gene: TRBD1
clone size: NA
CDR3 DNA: TGTGCCAGCAGCAGAACCGGGACAGGGGTGAAGACCCAGTACTTC
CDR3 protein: CASSRTGTGVKTQYF

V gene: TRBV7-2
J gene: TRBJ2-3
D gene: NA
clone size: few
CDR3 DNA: TGTGCCAGCAGCTTAGTCTCTGGGCCAGATACGCAGTATTTT
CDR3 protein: CASSLVSGPDTQYF

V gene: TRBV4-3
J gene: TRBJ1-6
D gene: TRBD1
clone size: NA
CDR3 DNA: TGCGCCAGCAGCCATCACGGACAGGGAACACCCCTCCACTTT
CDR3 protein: CASSHHGQGTPLHF

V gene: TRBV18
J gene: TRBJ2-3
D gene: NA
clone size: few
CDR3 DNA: TGTGCCAGCTCACCCCCACGGTTCACAGATACGCAGTATTTT
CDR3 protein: CASSPPRFTDTQYF

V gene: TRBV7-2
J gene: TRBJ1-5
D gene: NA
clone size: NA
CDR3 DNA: TGTGCCAGCAGCTTAGGTCCAGCTAGCAATCAGCCCCAGCATTTT
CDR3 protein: CASSLGPASNQPQHF

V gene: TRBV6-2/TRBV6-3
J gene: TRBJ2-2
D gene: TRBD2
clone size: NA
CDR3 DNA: TGTGCCAGCAGTTACGGGACTAGCGGGGGGCAGAACACCGGGGAGCTGTTTTTT
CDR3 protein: CASSYGTSGGQNTGELFF

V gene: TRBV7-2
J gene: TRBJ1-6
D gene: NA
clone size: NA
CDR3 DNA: TGTGCCAGCAGCTTAACGGGGGTCCGGGGACCCCTCCACTTT
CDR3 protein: CASSLTGVRGPLHF

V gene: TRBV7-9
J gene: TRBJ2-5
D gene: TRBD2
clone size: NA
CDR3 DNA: TGTGCCAGCAGCTTAGCCCTAGCGGAACAACCCCTCCAAGAGACCCAGTACTTC
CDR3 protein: CASSLALAEQPLQETQYF

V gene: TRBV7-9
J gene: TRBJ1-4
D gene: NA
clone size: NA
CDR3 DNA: TGTGCCAGCAGCTTAAGACGCGACGGGGATGAAAAACTGTTTTTT
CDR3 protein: CASSLRRDGDEKLFF

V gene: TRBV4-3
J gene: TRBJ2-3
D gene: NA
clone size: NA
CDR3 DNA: TGCGCCAGCCAAGATCTTTCGGGGGCCGGAGATACGCAGTATTTT
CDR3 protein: CASQDLSGAGDTQYF

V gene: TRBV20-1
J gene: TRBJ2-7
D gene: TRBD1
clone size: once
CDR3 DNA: TGCAGTACTAGCAGGGGGCCTGGCTACGAGCAGTACTTC
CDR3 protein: CSTSRGPGYEQYF

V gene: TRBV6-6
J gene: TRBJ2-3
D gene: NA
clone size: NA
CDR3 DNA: TGTGCCAGCCAGTCAGATACGCAGTATTTT
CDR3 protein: CASQSDTQYF

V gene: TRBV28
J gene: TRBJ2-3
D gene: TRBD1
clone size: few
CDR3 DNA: TGTGCCAGCACCACTGAGACACAGGGGACAAGGGATACGCAGTATTTT
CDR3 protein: CASTTETQGTRDTQYF

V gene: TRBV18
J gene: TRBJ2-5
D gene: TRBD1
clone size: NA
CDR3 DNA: TGTGCCAGCTCCATCCTAGGCGACAGGGCAATAAAAGAGACCCAGTACTTC
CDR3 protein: CASSILGDRAIKETQYF

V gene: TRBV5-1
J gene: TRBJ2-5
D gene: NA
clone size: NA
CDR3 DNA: TGCGCCAGCAGCGCCGGGACGACAAAAGAGACCCAGTACTTC
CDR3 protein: CASSAGTTKETQYF

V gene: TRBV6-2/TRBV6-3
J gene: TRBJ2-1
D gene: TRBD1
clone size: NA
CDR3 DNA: TGTGCCAGCAGTTACCTCGGGACAGACCACTCCTACGAGCAGTTCTTC
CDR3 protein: CASSYLGTDHSYEQFF

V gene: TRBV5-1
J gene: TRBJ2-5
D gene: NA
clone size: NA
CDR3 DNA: TGCGCCAGCAGCTGGGAGGGGGCGCGAGAGACCCAGTACTTC
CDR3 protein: CASSWEGARETQYF

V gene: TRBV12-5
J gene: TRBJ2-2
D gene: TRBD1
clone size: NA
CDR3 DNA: TGTGCTAGTGCCTCTTATTTACAGGGGATAGCCGGGGAGCTGTTTTTT
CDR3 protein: CASASYLQGIAGELFF

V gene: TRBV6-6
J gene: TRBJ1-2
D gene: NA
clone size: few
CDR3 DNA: TGTGCCAGCAGTCTTCTTGGGGAGGGGTATGGCTACACCTTC
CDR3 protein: CASSLLGEGYGYTF

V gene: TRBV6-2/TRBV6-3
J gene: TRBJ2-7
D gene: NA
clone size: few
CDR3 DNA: TGTGCCAGCAGTTACGGTTCGGACAGCACCTACGAGCAGTACTTC
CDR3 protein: CASSYGSDSTYEQYF

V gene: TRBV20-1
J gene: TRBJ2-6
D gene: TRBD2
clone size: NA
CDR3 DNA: TGCAGTGCTAGAGTTCCCCGTCGGGAGGCTGGGGCCAACGTCCTGACTTTC
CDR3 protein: CSARVPRREAGANVLTF

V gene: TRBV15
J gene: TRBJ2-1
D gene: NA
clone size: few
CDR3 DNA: TGTGCCACCAGGAGGGGAAGCTCCTACAATGAGCAGTTCTTC
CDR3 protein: CATRRGSSYNEQFF

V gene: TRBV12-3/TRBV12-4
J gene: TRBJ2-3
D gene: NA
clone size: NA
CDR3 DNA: TGTGCCAGCAGTTTAATCAGCAGGTTGAGCACAGATACGCAGTATTTT
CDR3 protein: CASSLISRLSTDTQYF

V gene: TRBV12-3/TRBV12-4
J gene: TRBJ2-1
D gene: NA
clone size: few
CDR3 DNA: TGTGCCAGCAACCCTGGTCCGGGCAATGAGCAGTTCTTC
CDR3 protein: CASNPGPGNEQFF

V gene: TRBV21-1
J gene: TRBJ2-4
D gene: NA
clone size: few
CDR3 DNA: TGTGCCAGCAGCTCCCCTAGGCCTCCCATTGGGGACATTCAGTACTTC
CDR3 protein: CASSSPRPPIGDIQYF

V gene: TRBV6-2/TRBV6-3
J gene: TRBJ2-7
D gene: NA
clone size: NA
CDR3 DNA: TGTGCCAGCACCCGAGGAGTAGTTACGAACTACGAGCAGTACTTC
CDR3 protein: CASTRGVVTNYEQYF

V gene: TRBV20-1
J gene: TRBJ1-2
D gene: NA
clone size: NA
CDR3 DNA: TGCAGTGCTAGAGCACCAGACCTCTATGGCTACACCTTC
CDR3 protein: CSARAPDLYGYTF

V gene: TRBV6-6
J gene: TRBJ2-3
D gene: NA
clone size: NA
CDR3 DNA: TGTGCCAGCAGTTTTCAGAGGGGCACAGATACGCAGTATTTT
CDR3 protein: CASSFQRGTDTQYF

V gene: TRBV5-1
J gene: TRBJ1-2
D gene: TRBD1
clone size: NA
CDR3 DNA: TGCGCCAGCAGCTGGTGGACAGGGGATGGCTACACCTTC
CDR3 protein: CASSWWTGDGYTF

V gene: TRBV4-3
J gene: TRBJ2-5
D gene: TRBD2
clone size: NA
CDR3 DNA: TGCGCCAGCAGCCAAGAACGGACTAGCGGGGGAGAGACCCAGTACTTC
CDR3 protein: CASSQERTSGGETQYF

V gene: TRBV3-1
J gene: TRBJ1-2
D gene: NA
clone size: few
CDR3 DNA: TGTGCCAGCAGCCCGGACAACCCCTATGGCTACACCTTC
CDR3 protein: CASSPDNPYGYTF

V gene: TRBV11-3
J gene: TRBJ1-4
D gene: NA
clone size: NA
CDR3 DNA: TGTGCCAGCAGCGATAAGGGCCAGGGAGCAACTAATGAAAAACTGTTTTTT
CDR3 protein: CASSDKGQGATNEKLFF

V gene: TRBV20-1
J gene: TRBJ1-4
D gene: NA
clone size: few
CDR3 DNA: TGCAGTGCTAGTTTCGTAGGGAAAGAAAAACTGTTTTTT
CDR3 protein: CSASFVGKEKLFF

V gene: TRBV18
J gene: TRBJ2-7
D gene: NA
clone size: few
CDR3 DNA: TGTGCCAGCTCACCACGGATGGCGGTTACCGAGCAGTACTTC
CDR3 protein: CASSPRMAVTEQYF